The source of this T cell receptor beta chain is a study of T cell repertoires in cytomegalovirus infection. Overall study results and limits: The ex vivo response showed dominance by HLA-C-restricted CMV-specific TCR beta clonotypes. Public TCR beta family frequency separated CMV-and-HLA carriers, including in an independent cohort.

Points on this clonotype: Its cognate antigen is unknown.

TCRdb passed the reads through MiXCR, listing each CDR3 protein once. The repertoire holds approximately 600,000 distinct CDR3 sequences, with just under 40% as singletons. The germline V and J ends were trimmed by 1 base and 1 base, with 11 bases remaining between them. CDR3 length: 15 amino acids. CDR1 is DFQATT, CDR2 SNEGSKA, per germline (reference sequence). The input for sequencing was cultured PBMCs, taken from culture after CMV antigen stimulation. The V call is TRBV20-1, the J call TRBJ2-4; D gene ambiguous. The origin of this receptor is a human donor in good health (CMV status not recorded). Some clones in this sample may be carry-over from other donors' samples. The CDR3 sequence: CSARVDNGAKNIQYF. The CDR3 region has the DNA TGCAGTGCTAGAGTGGATAATGGCGCCAAAAACATTCAGTACTTC.